The rows below give T cell receptor beta chains drawn from one sample of a study of T cell responses to AZD1222 COVID-19 vaccine. TCRdb keeps only in-frame clones here, not all; method: immunoSEQ multiplex PCR. Of 140,000 to 150,000 clones detected, more than 85% appear once; the ten largest clones hold 3.5% to 4.5%. The sequencing used peripheral blood, collected on day 0 of AZD1222 vaccination. All receptors derive from an adult in good health. Both conserved end residues are part of each CDR3. Each record gives: clone size, V gene, D gene, J gene, CDR3 DNA, CDR3 protein. The D gene is left open where the match is weak. Not all rows give a size; the values are once, few, many and, for expanded clones, a class.

abundance: .; v_gene: TRBV7-2; d_gene: TRBD2; j_gene: TRBJ2-3; CDR3nt: TGTGCCAGCAGCTTTAGCGGGACGAGAGATACGCAGTATTTT; CDR3aa: CASSFSGTRDTQYF
abundance: few; v_gene: TRBV19; d_gene: .; j_gene: TRBJ1-3; CDR3nt: TGTGCCAGTAGTGTGGGACATTCGGACACCATATATTTT; CDR3aa: CASSVGHSDTIYF
abundance: .; v_gene: TRBV18; d_gene: .; j_gene: TRBJ2-2; CDR3nt: TGTGCCAGCTCACCAAACAGGAACACCGGGGAGCTGTTTTTT; CDR3aa: CASSPNRNTGELFF
abundance: once; v_gene: TRBV3-1/TRBV3-2; d_gene: TRBD1; j_gene: TRBJ2-7; CDR3nt: TGTGCCAGCAGCCCGGACAGGCCTGGGACCTACGAGCAGTACTTC; CDR3aa: CASSPDRPGTYEQYF
abundance: .; v_gene: TRBV11-2; d_gene: TRBD2; j_gene: TRBJ2-3; CDR3nt: TGTGCCAGCAGCTGGACTAGCGGGACAGATACGCAGTATTTT; CDR3aa: CASSWTSGTDTQYF
abundance: once; v_gene: TRBV11-2; d_gene: .; j_gene: TRBJ2-7; CDR3nt: TGTGCCAGCAGCTTAGGGCACGGGAGTGTCTCCTACGAGCAGTACTTC; CDR3aa: CASSLGHGSVSYEQYF
abundance: .; v_gene: TRBV13; d_gene: TRBD1; j_gene: TRBJ1-1; CDR3nt: TGTGCCAGCAGCTTAGGTCAGGGGGCCCCTGAAGCTTTCTTT; CDR3aa: CASSLGQGAPEAFF
abundance: .; v_gene: TRBV9; d_gene: .; j_gene: TRBJ1-1; CDR3nt: TGTGCCAGCAGCGTAGTTGTGGCCACTGAAGCTTTCTTT; CDR3aa: CASSVVVATEAFF
abundance: .; v_gene: TRBV11-1; d_gene: .; j_gene: TRBJ2-2; CDR3nt: TGTGCCAGCAGCTTAGATACAGGAAGGACCGGGGAGCTGTTTTTT; CDR3aa: CASSLDTGRTGELFF
abundance: .; v_gene: TRBV11-2; d_gene: TRBD2; j_gene: TRBJ2-1; CDR3nt: TGTGCCAGCAGCTTAAGAATGGCTAGCGGGAACAATGAGCAGTTCTTC; CDR3aa: CASSLRMASGNNEQFF
abundance: .; v_gene: TRBV27; d_gene: TRBD2; j_gene: TRBJ2-3; CDR3nt: TGTGCCAGTGGACTAGGGGTCACAGATACGCAGTATTTT; CDR3aa: CASGLGVTDTQYF
abundance: .; v_gene: TRBV9; d_gene: TRBD2; j_gene: TRBJ2-3; CDR3nt: TGTGCCAGCAGCGCCCCCGGGCGGGAGGCCCCAGATACGCAGTATTTT; CDR3aa: CASSAPGREAPDTQYF
abundance: .; v_gene: TRBV10-3; d_gene: .; j_gene: TRBJ1-1; CDR3nt: TGTGCCATCAGTGAGTCTTGGAGCATGAACACTGAAGCTTTCTTT; CDR3aa: CAISESWSMNTEAFF
abundance: once; v_gene: TRBV5-1; d_gene: .; j_gene: TRBJ2-5; CDR3nt: TGCGCCAGCAGCTTGGGACCGGAGGAGACCCAGTACTTC; CDR3aa: CASSLGPEETQYF
abundance: .; v_gene: TRBV9; d_gene: .; j_gene: TRBJ2-7; CDR3nt: TGTGCCAGCAGCCGAGGGGGTTTAGGCTACGAGCAGTACTTC; CDR3aa: CASSRGGLGYEQYF
abundance: .; v_gene: TRBV10-3; d_gene: .; j_gene: TRBJ1-5; CDR3nt: TGTGCCATCAGTGCGTCCGCCAGGGATCAGCCCCAGCATTTT; CDR3aa: CAISASARDQPQHF
abundance: .; v_gene: TRBV5-5; d_gene: .; j_gene: TRBJ1-1; CDR3nt: TGTGCCAGCAGCCCGGGGGGCGCTTTTCATGCTGAAGCTTTCTTT; CDR3aa: CASSPGGAFHAEAFF
abundance: .; v_gene: TRBV7-8; d_gene: .; j_gene: TRBJ2-5; CDR3nt: TGTGCCAGCAGCCCACAGGCTGCTGAAGGGACCCAGTACTTC; CDR3aa: CASSPQAAEGTQYF
abundance: .; v_gene: TRBV29-1; d_gene: TRBD2; j_gene: TRBJ2-1; CDR3nt: TGCAGCGTCGCCGGGACTAGCGGGAGCCCCTACAATGAGCAGTTCTTC; CDR3aa: CSVAGTSGSPYNEQFF
abundance: .; v_gene: TRBV13; d_gene: TRBD1; j_gene: TRBJ2-2; CDR3nt: TGTGCCAGCAGCTGGGACAGGACGAACACCGGGGAGCTGTTTTTT; CDR3aa: CASSWDRTNTGELFF
abundance: .; v_gene: TRBV13; d_gene: .; j_gene: TRBJ1-1; CDR3nt: TGTGCCAGCAGCATCAGGGTTACGGCGAACACTGAAGCTTTCTTT; CDR3aa: CASSIRVTANTEAFF
abundance: .; v_gene: TRBV7-2; d_gene: TRBD1; j_gene: TRBJ2-5; CDR3nt: TGTGCCAGCAGCATAGGACAGGGGGAGACCCAGTACTTC; CDR3aa: CASSIGQGETQYF
abundance: .; v_gene: TRBV7-8; d_gene: TRBD2; j_gene: TRBJ2-3; CDR3nt: TGTGCCAGCAGCCGAAGCGGGAGGGTTGGCACAGATACGCAGTATTTT; CDR3aa: CASSRSGRVGTDTQYF
abundance: once; v_gene: TRBV15; d_gene: TRBD2; j_gene: TRBJ2-7; CDR3nt: TGTGCCACCAGCAGAGGAAGTAGCGGGGGCAACGAGCAGTACTTC; CDR3aa: CATSRGSSGGNEQYF
abundance: .; v_gene: TRBV7-2; d_gene: .; j_gene: TRBJ1-1; CDR3nt: TGTGCCAGCAGCCCGGGACCGATGAACACTGAAGCTTTCTTT; CDR3aa: CASSPGPMNTEAFF
abundance: .; v_gene: TRBV7-8; d_gene: .; j_gene: TRBJ2-1; CDR3nt: TGTGCCAGCAGCTTAGCCTGGGGGGGGCTCACGGGAAATGAGCAGTTCTTC; CDR3aa: CASSLAWGGLTGNEQFF
abundance: medium-sized; v_gene: TRBV27; d_gene: .; j_gene: TRBJ2-6; CDR3nt: TGTGCCAGCAGTTTACCCCCTTTCTCTGGAGCCAACGTCCTGACTTTC; CDR3aa: CASSLPPFSGANVLTF
abundance: .; v_gene: TRBV18; d_gene: .; j_gene: TRBJ1-1; CDR3nt: TGTGCCAGCTCATCCTCGGAGGGCCAGGTATTT; CDR3aa: CASSSSEGQVF
abundance: .; v_gene: TRBV5-4; d_gene: .; j_gene: TRBJ1-2; CDR3nt: TGTGCCAGCAGCTCCCCAGGGTTTTATGGCTACACCTTC; CDR3aa: CASSSPGFYGYTF
abundance: .; v_gene: TRBV19; d_gene: .; j_gene: TRBJ1-1; CDR3nt: TGTGCCAGTAGTCTTGGGGGGATGAACACTGAAGCTTTCTTT; CDR3aa: CASSLGGMNTEAFF
abundance: .; v_gene: TRBV11-2; d_gene: .; j_gene: TRBJ2-7; CDR3nt: TGTGCCAGCAGCTTATTTTCCCAGAGCAGCACCTACGAGCAGTACTTC; CDR3aa: CASSLFSQSSTYEQYF
abundance: .; v_gene: TRBV7-9; d_gene: TRBD1; j_gene: TRBJ1-3; CDR3nt: TGTGCCAGCAGCGGACAGGGGGCTGATGGAAACACCATATATTTT; CDR3aa: CASSGQGADGNTIYF
abundance: .; v_gene: TRBV6-5; d_gene: .; j_gene: TRBJ1-3; CDR3nt: TGTGCCAGCAGTTACTCGAGGATTTCTGGAAACACCATATATTTT; CDR3aa: CASSYSRISGNTIYF
abundance: .; v_gene: TRBV14; d_gene: .; j_gene: TRBJ2-1; CDR3nt: TGTGCCAGCAGCCCGACTAGTTTATCTGAGCAGTTCTTC; CDR3aa: CASSPTSLSEQFF
abundance: .; v_gene: TRBV10-2; d_gene: .; j_gene: TRBJ2-1; CDR3nt: TGCGCCAGCAGCGGAGGCGGCTACAATGAGCAGTTCTTC; CDR3aa: CASSGGGYNEQFF
abundance: .; v_gene: TRBV7-2; d_gene: TRBD2; j_gene: TRBJ2-7; CDR3nt: TGTGCCAGCAGCTTAAGGACTAGCGGGGTGGGTTACGAGCAGTACTTC; CDR3aa: CASSLRTSGVGYEQYF
abundance: once; v_gene: TRBV30; d_gene: TRBD1; j_gene: TRBJ1-4; CDR3nt: TGTGCCTGGAGTGTACCGGGACAGGGCCGTGAAAAACTGTTTTTT; CDR3aa: CAWSVPGQGREKLFF
abundance: .; v_gene: TRBV30; d_gene: .; j_gene: TRBJ1-5; CDR3nt: TGTGCCTGGAGCAGGGTTGGGCAGCCCCAGCATTTT; CDR3aa: CAWSRVGQPQHF
abundance: .; v_gene: TRBV5-1; d_gene: .; j_gene: TRBJ2-2; CDR3nt: TGCGCCAGCAGCTTAACCAGGTTAGACACCGGGGAGCTGTTTTTT; CDR3aa: CASSLTRLDTGELFF
abundance: .; v_gene: TRBV6-5; d_gene: .; j_gene: TRBJ1-6; CDR3nt: TGTGCCAGCAGTTACTCGGCCTCTAATTCACCCCTCCACTTT; CDR3aa: CASSYSASNSPLHF
abundance: once; v_gene: TRBV5-6; d_gene: TRBD2; j_gene: TRBJ2-7; CDR3nt: TGTGCCAGCAGAAACCCACGGGAGGGCTACGAGCAGTACTTC; CDR3aa: CASRNPREGYEQYF
abundance: .; v_gene: TRBV3-1/TRBV3-2; d_gene: .; j_gene: TRBJ2-1; CDR3nt: TGTGCCAGCAGCCTAAAGGGGCCGGTATGGGAGCAGTTCTTC; CDR3aa: CASSLKGPVWEQFF
abundance: .; v_gene: TRBV6-5; d_gene: TRBD1; j_gene: TRBJ1-2; CDR3nt: TGTGCCAGCAGCTTGACAGGGAATGGCTACACCTTC; CDR3aa: CASSLTGNGYTF
abundance: .; v_gene: TRBV28; d_gene: .; j_gene: TRBJ1-5; CDR3nt: TGTGCCAGCAGTTTCGGGCAGCTGCCCCAGCATTTT; CDR3aa: CASSFGQLPQHF
abundance: .; v_gene: TRBV19; d_gene: .; j_gene: TRBJ2-7; CDR3nt: TGTGCCAGTAGAAGGGGTAACATCGGGGGTAGGAACGAGCAGTACTTC; CDR3aa: CASRRGNIGGRNEQYF
abundance: .; v_gene: TRBV7-3; d_gene: TRBD2; j_gene: TRBJ2-3; CDR3nt: TGTGCCAGCAGCTCTCCGGGACTAGCGGGAGATCGCACAGATACGCAGTATTTT; CDR3aa: CASSSPGLAGDRTDTQYF
abundance: .; v_gene: TRBV3-1/TRBV3-2; d_gene: .; j_gene: TRBJ1-2; CDR3nt: TGTGCCAGCAGCCAAGAAGGACGGTCAACTGGCTACACCTTC; CDR3aa: CASSQEGRSTGYTF
abundance: .; v_gene: TRBV19; d_gene: .; j_gene: TRBJ2-3; CDR3nt: TGTGCCAGTAACCCCGGGCCCACCCGGAGCTCACCGACAGATACGCAGTATTTT; CDR3aa: CASNPGPTRSSPTDTQYF
abundance: .; v_gene: TRBV3-1/TRBV3-2; d_gene: TRBD2; j_gene: TRBJ2-1; CDR3nt: TGTGCCAGCAGCCTGAGCGGGAGGGCCGCGTACAATGAGCAGTTCTTC; CDR3aa: CASSLSGRAAYNEQFF
abundance: once; v_gene: TRBV5-1; d_gene: TRBD1; j_gene: TRBJ2-1; CDR3nt: TGCGCCAGCAGCCTCGGGACAGGGGGAAATGAGCAGTTCTTC; CDR3aa: CASSLGTGGNEQFF
abundance: .; v_gene: TRBV6-6; d_gene: .; j_gene: TRBJ1-6; CDR3nt: TGTGCCAGCAGTTACAGGGATTCACCCCTCCACTTT; CDR3aa: CASSYRDSPLHF
abundance: .; v_gene: TRBV6-1; d_gene: TRBD1; j_gene: TRBJ2-7; CDR3nt: TGTGCCAGCAGTGAAATCAGGGGGAACGAGCAGTACTTC; CDR3aa: CASSEIRGNEQYF
abundance: once; v_gene: TRBV6-5; d_gene: TRBD1; j_gene: TRBJ2-7; CDR3nt: TGTGCCACTTACAGGGGCTACGAGCAGTACTTC; CDR3aa: CATYRGYEQYF
abundance: .; v_gene: TRBV30; d_gene: .; j_gene: TRBJ1-1; CDR3nt: TGTGCCTGGAGTGTAGGGGGGGGCGCTGAAGCTTTCTTT; CDR3aa: CAWSVGGGAEAFF
abundance: .; v_gene: TRBV5-4; d_gene: TRBD2; j_gene: TRBJ2-4; CDR3nt: TGTGCCAGCAGCTTATCAGAGGGAGGGTTCGCCAAAAACATTCAGTACTTC; CDR3aa: CASSLSEGGFAKNIQYF
abundance: .; v_gene: TRBV5-1; d_gene: TRBD2; j_gene: TRBJ2-1; CDR3nt: TGCGCCAGCAGCTTGGGTCGCGGGAGTGTGCAGTTCTTC; CDR3aa: CASSLGRGSVQFF
abundance: .; v_gene: TRBV9; d_gene: .; j_gene: TRBJ1-1; CDR3nt: TGTGCCAGCAGCGTAGGGCAGGGTGAAACTGAAGCTTTCTTT; CDR3aa: CASSVGQGETEAFF
abundance: .; v_gene: TRBV18; d_gene: TRBD1; j_gene: TRBJ2-2; CDR3nt: TGTGCCAGCTCACAAGACAGGGAGATCGGCGGGGAGCTGTTTTTT; CDR3aa: CASSQDREIGGELFF
abundance: .; v_gene: TRBV10-3; d_gene: TRBD2; j_gene: TRBJ2-7; CDR3nt: TGTGCCACCGGGGGAGGGATCTACGAGCAGTACTTC; CDR3aa: CATGGGIYEQYF